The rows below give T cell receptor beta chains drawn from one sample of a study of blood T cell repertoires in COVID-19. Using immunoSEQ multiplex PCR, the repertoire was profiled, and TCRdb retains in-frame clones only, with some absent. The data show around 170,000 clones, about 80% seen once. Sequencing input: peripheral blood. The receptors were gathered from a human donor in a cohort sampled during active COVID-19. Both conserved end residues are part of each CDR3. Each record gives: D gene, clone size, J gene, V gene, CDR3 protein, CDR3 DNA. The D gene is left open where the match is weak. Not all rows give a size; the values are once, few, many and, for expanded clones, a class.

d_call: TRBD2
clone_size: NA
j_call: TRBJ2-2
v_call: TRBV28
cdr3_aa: CASSPGGTNTGELFF
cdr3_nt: TGTGCCAGCAGTCCCGGGGGGACGAACACCGGGGAGCTGTTTTTT

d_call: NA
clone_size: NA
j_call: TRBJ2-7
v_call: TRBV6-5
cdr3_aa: CASSYSQAGAYEQYF
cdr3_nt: TGTGCCAGCAGTTACAGTCAGGCAGGGGCCTACGAGCAGTACTTC

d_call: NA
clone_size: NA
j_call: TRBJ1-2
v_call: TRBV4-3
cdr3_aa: CASSQADNYGYTF
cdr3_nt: TGCGCCAGCAGCCAAGCAGATAACTATGGCTACACCTTC

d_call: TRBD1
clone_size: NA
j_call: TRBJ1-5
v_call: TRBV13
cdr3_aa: CASSLGTGGSNQPQHF
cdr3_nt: TGTGCCAGCAGCTTAGGGACAGGGGGAAGCAATCAGCCCCAGCATTTT

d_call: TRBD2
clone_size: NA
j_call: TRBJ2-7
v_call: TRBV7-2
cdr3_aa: CASSTQGLAGVEQYF
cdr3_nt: TGTGCCAGCAGCACCCAGGGGCTAGCGGGAGTGGAGCAGTACTTC

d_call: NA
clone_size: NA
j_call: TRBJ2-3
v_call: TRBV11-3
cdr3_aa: CASSSSGSTDTQYF
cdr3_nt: TGTGCCAGCAGCTCCTCAGGGAGCACAGATACGCAGTATTTT

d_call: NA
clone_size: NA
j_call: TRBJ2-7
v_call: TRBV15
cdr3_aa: CATSRSRAAYEQYF
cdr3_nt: TGTGCCACCAGCAGAAGCAGGGCAGCCTACGAGCAGTACTTC

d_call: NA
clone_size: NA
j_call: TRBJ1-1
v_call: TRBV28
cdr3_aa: CASSSRQIPEAFF
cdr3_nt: TGTGCCAGCAGTTCCCGACAGATCCCTGAAGCTTTCTTT

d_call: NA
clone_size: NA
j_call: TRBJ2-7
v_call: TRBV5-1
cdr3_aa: CASSLGRVGNSYEQYF
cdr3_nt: TGCGCCAGCAGCCTGGGGCGGGTAGGTAATTCCTACGAGCAGTACTTC

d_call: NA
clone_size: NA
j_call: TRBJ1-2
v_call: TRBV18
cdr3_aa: CASSPDPGGGYGYTF
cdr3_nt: TGTGCCAGCTCACCAGATCCTGGGGGGGGCTATGGCTACACCTTC

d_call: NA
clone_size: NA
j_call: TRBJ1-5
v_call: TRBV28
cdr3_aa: CASSFGIWSNQPQHF
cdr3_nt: TGTGCCAGCAGTTTCGGGATTTGGAGCAATCAGCCCCAGCATTTT

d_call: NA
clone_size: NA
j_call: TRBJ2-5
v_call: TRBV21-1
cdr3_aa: CASSYRDSEYF
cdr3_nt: TGTGCCAGCAGCTACCGGGACAGCGAGTACTTC

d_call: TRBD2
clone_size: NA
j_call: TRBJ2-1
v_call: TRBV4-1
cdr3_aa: CASSQGGPSYNEQFF
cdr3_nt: TGCGCCAGCAGCCAGGGAGGGCCCTCCTACAATGAGCAGTTCTTC

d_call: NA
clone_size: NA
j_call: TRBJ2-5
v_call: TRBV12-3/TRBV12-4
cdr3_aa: CASVQGMRETQYF
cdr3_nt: TGTGCCAGCGTACAGGGAATGAGAGAGACCCAGTACTTC

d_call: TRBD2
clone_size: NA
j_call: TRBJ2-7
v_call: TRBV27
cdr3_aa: CASSLSTSGRAYEQYF
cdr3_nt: TGTGCCAGCAGTTTATCGACGAGCGGGAGGGCCTACGAGCAGTACTTC

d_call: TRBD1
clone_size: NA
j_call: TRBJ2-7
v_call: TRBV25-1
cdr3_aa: CASSGDRGWYEQYF
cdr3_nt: TGTGCCAGCAGTGGGGACAGGGGCTGGTACGAGCAGTACTTC

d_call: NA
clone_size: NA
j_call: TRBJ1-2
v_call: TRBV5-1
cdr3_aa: CASSLIQGEAYGYTF
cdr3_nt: TGCGCCAGCAGCTTGATACAGGGAGAAGCCTATGGCTACACCTTC

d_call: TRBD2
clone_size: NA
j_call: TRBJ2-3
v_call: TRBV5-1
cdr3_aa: CASSLGREKGTQYF
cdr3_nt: TGCGCCAGCAGCCTAGGGCGGGAGAAAGGTACGCAGTATTTT

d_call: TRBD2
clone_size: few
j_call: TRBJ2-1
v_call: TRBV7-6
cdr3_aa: CASSSFGGGPWGQFF
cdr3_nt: TGTGCCAGCAGCTCCTTTGGCGGGGGACCTTGGGGGCAGTTCTTC

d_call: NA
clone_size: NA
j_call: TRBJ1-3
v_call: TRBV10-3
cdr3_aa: CAISSSDSGNTIYF
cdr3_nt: TGTGCCATCAGCTCGAGTGACTCTGGAAACACCATATATTTT

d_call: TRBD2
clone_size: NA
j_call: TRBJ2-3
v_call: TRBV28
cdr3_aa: CASSFQGTSGRTDTQYF
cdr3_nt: TGTGCCAGCAGTTTCCAGGGAACTAGCGGGAGGACAGATACGCAGTATTTT

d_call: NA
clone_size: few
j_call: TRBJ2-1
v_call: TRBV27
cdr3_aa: CASSLVQGWNEQFF
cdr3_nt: TGTGCCAGCAGTTTAGTTCAGGGGTGGAATGAGCAGTTCTTC

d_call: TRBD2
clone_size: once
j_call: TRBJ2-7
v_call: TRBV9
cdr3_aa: CASSVGGSGRAEQYF
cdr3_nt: TGTGCCAGCAGCGTAGGGGGTAGCGGGAGAGCCGAGCAGTACTTC

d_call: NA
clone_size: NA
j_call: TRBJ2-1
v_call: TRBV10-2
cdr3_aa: CASRTGSYNEQFF
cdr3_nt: TGCGCCAGCAGAACAGGCTCCTACAATGAGCAGTTCTTC

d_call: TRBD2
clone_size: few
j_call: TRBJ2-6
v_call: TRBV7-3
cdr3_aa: CASSYGLAGSGANVLTF
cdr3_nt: TGTGCCAGCAGCTACGGACTAGCGGGGTCTGGGGCCAACGTCCTGACTTTC

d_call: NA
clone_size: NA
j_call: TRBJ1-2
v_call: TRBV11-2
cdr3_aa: CASSPASPLLANYGYTF
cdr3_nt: TGTGCCAGCAGCCCCGCGTCCCCACTCTTAGCTAACTATGGCTACACCTTC

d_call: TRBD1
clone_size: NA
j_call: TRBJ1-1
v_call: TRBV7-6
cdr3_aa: CASSLILPGDRDTEAFF
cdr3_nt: TGTGCCAGCAGCTTAATCCTCCCAGGCGACAGGGACACTGAAGCTTTCTTT

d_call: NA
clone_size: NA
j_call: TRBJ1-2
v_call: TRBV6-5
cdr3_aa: CASSFRRGRYGYTF
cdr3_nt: TGTGCCAGCAGTTTCCGACGGGGGAGGTATGGCTACACCTTC

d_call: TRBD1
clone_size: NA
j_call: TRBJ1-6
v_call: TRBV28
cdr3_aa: CASNPGTGPSPLHF
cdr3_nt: TGTGCCAGCAATCCCGGGACAGGGCCTTCACCCCTCCACTTT

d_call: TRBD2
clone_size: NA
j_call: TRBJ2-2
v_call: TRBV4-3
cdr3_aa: CASSQEPPSSGSVNTGELFF
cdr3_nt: TGCGCCAGCAGCCAAGAACCCCCCTCCAGCGGGAGTGTAAACACCGGGGAGCTGTTTTTT

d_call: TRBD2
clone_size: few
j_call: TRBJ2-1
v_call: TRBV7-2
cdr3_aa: CASSLSSGTTQQFF
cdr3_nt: TGTGCCAGCAGCTTGAGTAGCGGGACAACACAGCAGTTCTTC

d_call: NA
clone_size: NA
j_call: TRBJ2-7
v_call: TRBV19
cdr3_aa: CAVSRGNEGVNEQYF
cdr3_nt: TGTGCCGTATCCCGGGGGAATGAGGGAGTCAACGAGCAGTACTTC

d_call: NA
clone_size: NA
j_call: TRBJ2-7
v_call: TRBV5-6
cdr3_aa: CASSLMSGSYEQYF
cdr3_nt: TGTGCCAGCAGCTTGATGTCGGGCTCCTACGAGCAGTACTTC

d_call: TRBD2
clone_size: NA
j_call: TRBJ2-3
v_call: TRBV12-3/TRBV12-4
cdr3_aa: CASSAGGVGTQYF
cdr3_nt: TGTGCCAGCAGTGCGGGAGGTGTGGGTACGCAGTATTTT

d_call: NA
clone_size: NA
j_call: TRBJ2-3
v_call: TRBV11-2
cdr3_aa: CASSLGADTDTQYF
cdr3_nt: TGTGCCAGCAGCTTAGGGGCAGACACAGATACGCAGTATTTT

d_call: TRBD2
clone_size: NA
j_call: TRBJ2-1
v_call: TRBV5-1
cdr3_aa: CASSLGGEYNEQFF
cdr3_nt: TGCGCCAGCAGCCTCGGGGGGGAATACAATGAGCAGTTCTTC

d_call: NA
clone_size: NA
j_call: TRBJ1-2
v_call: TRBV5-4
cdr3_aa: CASSLLNRRGNHGYTF
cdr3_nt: TGTGCCAGCAGCTTGTTAAACCGCCGGGGGAATCATGGCTACACCTTC

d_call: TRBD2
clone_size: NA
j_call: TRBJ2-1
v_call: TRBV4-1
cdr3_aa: CASSQGTSGSYNEQFF
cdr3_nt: TGCGCCAGCAGCCAAGGGACTAGCGGTTCCTACAATGAGCAGTTCTTC

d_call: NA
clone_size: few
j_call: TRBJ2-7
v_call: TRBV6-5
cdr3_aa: CASSYSRRAAYEQYF
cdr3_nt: TGTGCCAGCAGTTACAGTAGGAGGGCCGCCTACGAGCAGTACTTC

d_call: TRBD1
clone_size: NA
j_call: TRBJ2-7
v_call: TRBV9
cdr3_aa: CASSSLSGTDYEQYF
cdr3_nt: TGTGCCAGCAGCTCACTTTCCGGGACAGACTACGAGCAGTACTTC

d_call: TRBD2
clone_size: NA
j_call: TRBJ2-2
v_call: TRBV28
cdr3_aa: CASSSSGENTGELFF
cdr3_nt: TGTGCCAGCAGTTCTAGCGGGGAGAACACCGGGGAGCTGTTTTTT

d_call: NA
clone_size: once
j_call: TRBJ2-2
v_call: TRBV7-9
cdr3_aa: CASSLGPPGAVGELFF
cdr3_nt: TGTGCCAGCAGCTTAGGTCCCCCGGGAGCCGTGGGGGAGCTGTTTTTT

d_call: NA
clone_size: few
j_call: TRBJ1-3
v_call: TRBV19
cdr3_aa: CASSTQGFGNTIYF
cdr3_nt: TGTGCCAGTAGTACCCAGGGGTTTGGAAACACCATATATTTT

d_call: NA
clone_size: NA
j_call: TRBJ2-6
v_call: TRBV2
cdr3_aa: CASSEEAGVGANVLTF
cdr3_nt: TGTGCCAGCAGTGAGGAGGCCGGGGTCGGGGCCAACGTCCTGACTTTC

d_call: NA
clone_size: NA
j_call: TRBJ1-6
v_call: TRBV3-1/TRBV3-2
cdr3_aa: CASTGSENWSPLHF
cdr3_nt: TGTGCCAGCACCGGGTCGGAAAACTGGTCACCCCTCCACTTT

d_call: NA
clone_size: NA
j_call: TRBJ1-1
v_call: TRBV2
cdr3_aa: CASSGRGGDTEAFF
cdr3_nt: TGTGCCAGCAGTGGGAGGGGGGGAGACACTGAAGCTTTCTTT

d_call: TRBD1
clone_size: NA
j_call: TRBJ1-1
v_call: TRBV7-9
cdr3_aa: CASSWSTGEAFF
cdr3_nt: TGTGCCAGCAGCTGGTCGACAGGGGAAGCTTTCTTT